Listed here are 7 T cell receptor beta chains from one sample, sequenced in a study of patients and donors after allogeneic stem cell transplantation. TCRdb itself ran the RT-PCR reads through MiXCR, one entry per CDR3 protein. The data hold roughly 200,000 distinct CDR3 sequences, with roughly two fifths observed a single time. Sequenced sample: blood, either unsorted or a sorted T cell fraction (not recorded which). Every receptor here comes from a human donor who was either an allogeneic HSCT recipient or a stem cell or donor lymphocyte infusion donor (not recorded which). It is not recorded whose cells these are; they may come from a transplant donor.

The chain combines TRBV7-2 with TRBJ1-6; D not resolved. This CDR3 spans 11 amino acids. Per germline, CDR1 SGHTA and CDR2 FQGNSA. The V and J ends lost 1 base and 14 bases respectively, with 6 bases between them. The CDR3 DNA reads TGTGCCAGCAGCTTAGGACAAACCCTCCACTTT. Translated: CASSLGQTLHF. Full variable domain (outside the CDR3, taken from reference TRBV7-2 and TRBJ1-6): GAGVSQSPSNKVTEKGKDVELRCDPISGHTALYWYRQSLGQGLEFLIYFQGNSAPDKSGLPSDRFSAERTGGSVSTLTIQRTQQEDSAVYLCASSLGQTLHFGNGTRLTVT.

This chain joins TRBV6-5 and TRBJ1-1; D is perhaps TRBD1 (5 bases). This CDR3 region has 13 residues. Germline CDR1 is MNHEY and CDR2 is SVGAGI. V dropped 6 bases and J dropped 1 base, with 9 bases sitting between them. The CDR3, as DNA: TGTGCCAGCAGGCGGAGGGGGAACACTGAAGCTTTCTTT. Its protein product is CASRRRGNTEAFF.

CDR3 in DNA: TGTGCCAGCAGCGTAGGGCGCCAAGAGACCCAGTACTTC. This gives the protein CASSVGRQETQYF. The chain links TRBV9 to TRBJ2-5; unclear D gene. Germline CDR1 and CDR2: SGDLS and YYNGEE. The CDR3 consists of 13 residues. V was cut by 0 bases and J by 1 base, with 4 bases left in between.

There are a few counts of this clonotype. The chain carries TRBV5-1 and TRBJ1-1; D not resolved. This CDR3 contains 12 residues. V was shortened by 5 bases and J by 7 bases, with 12 bases between the two germline ends. Germline-derived CDR1 and CDR2 are SGHRS and YFSETQ. CDR3 in amino acids: CASRRLSGEAFF. In DNA form, the CDR3 reads TGCGCCAGCAGACGATTATCGGGTGAAGCTTTCTTT.

A remark on this clonotype: Compared with germline, one end of the junction differs, possibly owing to a read error. V is TRBV29-1 and J is TRBJ1-1; D is possibly TRBD1 (5 bases). Germline V CDR1 and CDR2: SQVTM, ANQGSEA. The CDR3 covers 12 residues. In DNA, the CDR3 is TGCAGCGTGGAAGGGGCCCACACTGAAGCTTTCTTT. Amino acids: CSVEGAHTEAFF.

This clonotype has just one count. V usage is TRBV28 and J usage is TRBJ2-3; tentative D call: TRBD2 (5 bases). CDR1 is MDHEN and CDR2 is SYDVKM in the germline V gene. The length of the CDR3 is 18 residues. The V and J ends lost 6 bases and 0 bases respectively, with 22 bases between them. Written as DNA, the CDR3 is TGTGCCAGCAGCTCTATCCGCCACGGGGAACATAGCACAGATACGCAGTATTTT. Encoded protein: CASSSIRHGEHSTDTQYF. The full variable domain, with the rest looked up from reference TRBV28 and TRBJ2-3, is DVKVTQSSRYLVKRTGEKVFLECVQDMDHENMFWYRQDPGLGLRLIYFSYDVKMKEKGDIPEGYSVSREKKERFSLILESASTNQTSMYLCASSSIRHGEHSTDTQYFGPGTRLTVL.

This clonotype was counted many times. The gene calls are TRBV2 and TRBJ1-5, with D perhaps TRBD1 (5 bases). Germline lookup yields CDR1 SNHLY and CDR2 FYNNEI. This CDR3 contains 15 residues. V lost 6 bases to trimming and J lost 8 bases, with 20 bases between them. For the CDR3, the DNA is TGTGCCAGCAGGGGGGACGGGTCCTCAATAAAGCCCCAGCATTTT. This codes for CASRGDGSSIKPQHF.